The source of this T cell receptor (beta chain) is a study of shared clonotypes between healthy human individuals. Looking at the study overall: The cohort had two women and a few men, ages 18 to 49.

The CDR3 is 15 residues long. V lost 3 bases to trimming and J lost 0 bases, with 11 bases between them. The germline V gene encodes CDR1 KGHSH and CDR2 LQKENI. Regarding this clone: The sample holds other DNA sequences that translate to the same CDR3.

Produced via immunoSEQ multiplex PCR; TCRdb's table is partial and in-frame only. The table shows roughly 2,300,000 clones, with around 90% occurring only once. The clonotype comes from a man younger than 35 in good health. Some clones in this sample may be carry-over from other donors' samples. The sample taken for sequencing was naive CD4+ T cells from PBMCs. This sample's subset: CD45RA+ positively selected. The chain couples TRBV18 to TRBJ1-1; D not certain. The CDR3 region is CASSPGTGVNTEAFF. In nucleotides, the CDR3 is TGTGCCAGCTCACCGGGAACCGGCGTGAACACTGAAGCTTTCTTT.